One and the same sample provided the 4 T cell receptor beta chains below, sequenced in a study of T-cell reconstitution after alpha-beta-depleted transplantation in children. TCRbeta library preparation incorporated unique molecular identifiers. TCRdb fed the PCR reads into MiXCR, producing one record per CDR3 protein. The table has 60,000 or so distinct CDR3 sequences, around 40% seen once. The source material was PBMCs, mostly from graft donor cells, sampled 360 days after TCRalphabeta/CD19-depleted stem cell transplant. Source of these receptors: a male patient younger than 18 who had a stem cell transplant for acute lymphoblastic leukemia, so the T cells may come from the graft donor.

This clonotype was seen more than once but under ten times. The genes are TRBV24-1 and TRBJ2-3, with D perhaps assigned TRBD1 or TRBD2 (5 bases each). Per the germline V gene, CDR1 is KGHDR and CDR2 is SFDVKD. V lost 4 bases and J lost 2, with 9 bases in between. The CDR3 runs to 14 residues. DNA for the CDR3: TGTGCCACCAGTGAAGGGGAGTTCACAGATACGCAGTATTTT. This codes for CATSEGEFTDTQYF.

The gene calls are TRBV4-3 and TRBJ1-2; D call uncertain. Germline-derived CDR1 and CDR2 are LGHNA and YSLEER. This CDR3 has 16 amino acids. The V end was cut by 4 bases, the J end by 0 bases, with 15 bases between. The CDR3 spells CASSPRVGSTNYGYTF. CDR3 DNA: TGCGCCAGCAGCCCGCGGGTAGGATCAACTAACTATGGCTACACCTTC.

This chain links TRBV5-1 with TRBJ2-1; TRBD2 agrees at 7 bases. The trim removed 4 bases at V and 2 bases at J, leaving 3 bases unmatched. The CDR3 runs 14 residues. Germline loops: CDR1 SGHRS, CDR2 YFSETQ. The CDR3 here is CASSASGAYNEQFF. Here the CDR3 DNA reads TGCGCCAGCAGCGCTAGCGGAGCCTACAATGAGCAGTTCTTC.

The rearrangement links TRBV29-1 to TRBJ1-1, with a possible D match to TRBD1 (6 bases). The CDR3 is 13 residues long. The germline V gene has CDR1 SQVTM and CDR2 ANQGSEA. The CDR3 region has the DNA TGCATCGCCACGGGGGGCCTGAACACTGAAGCTTTCTTT. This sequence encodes CIATGGLNTEAFF. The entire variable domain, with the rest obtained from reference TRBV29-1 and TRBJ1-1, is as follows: SAVISQKPSRDICQRGTSLTIQCQVDSQVTMMFWYRQQPGQSLTLIATANQGSEATYESGFVIDKFPISRPNLTFSTLTVSNMSPEDSSIYLCIATGGLNTEAFFGQGTRLTVV.